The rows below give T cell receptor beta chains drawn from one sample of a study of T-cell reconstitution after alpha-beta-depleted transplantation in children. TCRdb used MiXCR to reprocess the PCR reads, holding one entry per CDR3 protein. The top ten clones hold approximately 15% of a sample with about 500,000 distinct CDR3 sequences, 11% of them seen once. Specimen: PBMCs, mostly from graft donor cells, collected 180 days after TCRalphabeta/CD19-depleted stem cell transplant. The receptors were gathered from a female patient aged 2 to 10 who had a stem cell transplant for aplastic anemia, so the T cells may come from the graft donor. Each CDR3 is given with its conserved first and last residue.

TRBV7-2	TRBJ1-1	CASSFLIDRRDTEAFF
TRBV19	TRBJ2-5	CASKNRGFHETQYF
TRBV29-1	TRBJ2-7	CSVVRRRQGRTNEQYF
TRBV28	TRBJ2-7	CASSQPGTGTYEQYF
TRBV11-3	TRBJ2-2	CASSFSGVDTGELFF
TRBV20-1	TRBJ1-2	CSADKDGERWGYTF
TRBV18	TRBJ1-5	CGSSPLKGSNQPQHF
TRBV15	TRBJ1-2	CATSRDDRDSYGYTF
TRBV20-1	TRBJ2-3	CSASPPMGGETDTQYF
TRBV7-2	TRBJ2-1	CASSLVGSGIGSEQFF
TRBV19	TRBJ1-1	CASSDQSQGDTEAFF
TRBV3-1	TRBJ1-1	CASSLGTLMSTEAFF
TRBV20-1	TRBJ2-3	CSARDLNTDTQYF
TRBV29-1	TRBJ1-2	CSERSNYGYTF
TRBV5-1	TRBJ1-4	CASRNLGQSHEKLFF
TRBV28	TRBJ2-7	CASTGQNSYEQYF
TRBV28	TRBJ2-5	CASSRRGGGGTQYF
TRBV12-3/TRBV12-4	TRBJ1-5	CASSNLWPTNQPQHF
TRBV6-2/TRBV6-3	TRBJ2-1	CASSYEPGGGFYNEQFF
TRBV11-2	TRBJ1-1	CASSLQGARGNTEAFF
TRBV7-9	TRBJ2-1	CASSLVTWGNEQFF
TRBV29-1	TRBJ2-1	CSVRSMSGAYNEQFF
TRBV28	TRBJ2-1	CASSPPGLAYNEQFF
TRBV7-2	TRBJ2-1	CASSLATGVSYNEQFF
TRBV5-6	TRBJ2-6	CASSLERGSGANVLTF
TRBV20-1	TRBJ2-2	CSALQQGSTGELFF
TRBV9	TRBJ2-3	CASSVSSGSLTYTQYF
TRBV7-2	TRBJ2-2	CASSPRSRGTGELFF
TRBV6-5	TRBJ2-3	CASSYSIPGHTYTDTQYF